The rows below give T cell receptor beta chains drawn from one sample of a study of PD-1 blockade in classical Hodgkin lymphoma. The data were produced by immunoSEQ multiplex PCR, yet TCRdb's version contains in-frame clones alone and is incomplete. This sample has 40,000 to 50,000 clones, with about 74% found just once. Material: peripheral blood mononuclear cells (PBMCs), obtained at baseline. These receptors originate from a human donor with classical Hodgkin lymphoma. Each CDR3 is given with its conserved first and last residue. The D gene is left open where the match is weak. For some rows the clone size is stated as once, few or many, or as a class when expanded; others skip it.

TRBJ2-3	TRBV18	-	-	TGTGCCAGCTCACCACCGCTTGGGGATAGCACAGATACGCAGTATTTT	CASSPPLGDSTDTQYF
TRBJ2-2	TRBV18	-	-	TGTGCCAGCTCACTATTAAGGGACCTGAACACCGGGGAGCTGTTTTTT	CASSLLRDLNTGELFF
TRBJ1-5	TRBV29-1	-	medium-sized	TGCAGCGTTGAAGGGGAGGGATACAATCAGCCCCAGCATTTT	CSVEGEGYNQPQHF
TRBJ2-7	TRBV11-2	-	-	TGTGCCAGCGGCTCCGGGTGGGGGTGGAAGTCCTACGAGCAGTACTTC	CASGSGWGWKSYEQYF
TRBJ1-1	TRBV6-6	-	-	TGTGCCAGCAGGACCTCCGGGGAATCGGCTTTCTTT	CASRTSGESAFF
TRBJ2-2	TRBV9	TRBD2	-	TGTGCCAGCAGCCCTAGGACTAGCGGGAGACCCCAACACCGGGAGCTGTTTTTT	CASSPRTSGRPQHRELFF
TRBJ1-4	TRBV6-5	TRBD1	-	TGTGCCAGCAGAAGACAGGGGAATGAAAAACTGTTTTTT	CASRRQGNEKLFF
TRBJ2-5	TRBV11-2	TRBD2	-	TGTGCCAGCAGCTTAGGTTTGTCCCCGGGAGGGGGAGAGACCCAGTACTTC	CASSLGLSPGGGETQYF
TRBJ2-7	TRBV28	-	-	TGTGCCAGCAGTCCCTTGACAGACCACTACGAGCAGTACTTC	CASSPLTDHYEQYF
TRBJ2-7	TRBV4-3	TRBD2	-	TGCGCCAGCAGCCAAGATGGCGGGAGGGCAGGGCACGAGCAGTACTTC	CASSQDGGRAGHEQYF
TRBJ1-6	TRBV6-5	TRBD1	-	TGTGCCAGCAAGACCACAGGGGCCGGTAATTCACCCCTCCACTTT	CASKTTGAGNSPLHF
TRBJ2-3	TRBV7-2	-	-	TGTGCCAGCAGCCCCTCTTGGGAGGGGGGCCCGGCAGATACGCAGTATTTT	CASSPSWEGGPADTQYF
TRBJ2-7	TRBV10-1	-	-	TGCGCCAGCAGTGAGAGGCAGGGATTCTCCGAGCAGTACTTC	CASSERQGFSEQYF